This T cell receptor (beta chain) was obtained from a study of T cell responses to AZD1222 COVID-19 vaccine. Whole-study findings and limits: The study reported that nearly half of spike-specific TCRs target unmutated variant regions. Clonal diversity may have been underestimated, and the donors were mostly white British, with more females than males. Two doses of AZD1222 preceded a rise in Spike-specific TCR breadth and depth.

Repertoires were generated with immunoSEQ multiplex PCR, while TCRdb's copy carries only in-frame clones and drops some. The sample has 120,000 to 150,000 clones; about 81% are singletons. Points on this clone: Antigen specificity is unknown.

CDR3 length: 14 amino acids. Germline assignment: CDR1 LGHDT and CDR2 YNNKEL (reference sequence). V was trimmed by 0 bases and J by 2 bases, leaving 5 bases between them. Sequenced here: peripheral blood, sampled on day 0 of MenACWY control vaccination. The chain joins TRBV3-1 (or the pseudogene TRBV3-2) to TRBJ1-3, with D hard to call. The sequence was obtained from an adult in good health. The CDR3, as DNA: TGTGCCAGCAGCCAAGAGGAACCTGGAAACACCATATATTTT. Its translation: CASSQEEPGNTIYF.